The clone carrying this T cell receptor (beta chain) appeared once. V gave up 3 bases and J gave up 5 bases, with 7 bases separating them. The CDR3 has 12 residues. Germline V gene lookup returns CDR1 SEHNR and CDR2 FQNEAQ (reference sequence). Authors' processing steps: It was from reference gene primer amplification that nucleated cell counts were estimated. Only in-frame clones appear in the TCRdb table, and some are missing; sequencing was by immunoSEQ multiplex PCR. That table is the source of V, J and clone size, and D and trimming were worked out from the DNA. The sample has 97,000 or so clones, just over 90% seen once. This specimen belongs to a study of blood T cell repertoires in COVID-19. About the study: The United States, Italy and Spain were the sources of the acute and convalescent COVID-19 samples. PBMCs, B-cell-depleted T cells, or T cells were the source of the cDNA or gDNA that made up the material.

The receptor was isolated from a man in his fifties or sixties with acute or convalescent COVID-19. This chain links TRBV7-9 with TRBJ1-2; D unclear. Material for sequencing was peripheral blood. The CDR3 DNA reads as TGTGCCAGCAGCTTTTCCGAGTATGGCTACACCTTC. It translates to CASSFSEYGYTF.